This TCR beta chain was captured in a study of CD8+ T cells in alopecia areata. Sequencing used cDNA as its template, made by extracting RNA and reverse transcribing it. Sequencing was performed with immunoSEQ multiplex PCR; in TCRdb, only in-frame clones are kept and a portion is missing. The sample consists of some 190,000 clones, under 80% of them appearing once. In germline, CDR1 is SQVTM, CDR2 ANQGSEA. J was trimmed by 1 base and V by 6 bases; bases with no gene match: 10. The CDR3 is 15 amino acids. Treatment of the sample: oral pan-JAK inhibitor, 5-10 mg twice daily. It was from PBMCs that CD4+ and CD8+ T cells were sorted. This clone appeared a few times. Its target is unknown. Study-level points and caveats: Amid tofacitinib therapy, many expanded lesional clones stayed present in scalp and blood.

The specimen comprised CD4+ T cells sorted from blood, sampled at approximately week 50, from a patient treated with tofacitinib. The sequence derives from a human donor with alopecia areata. The chain is built from TRBV29-1 and TRBJ1-2, with 8 bases lining up with TRBD1. CDR3 nucleotide sequence: TGCAGCGTCTTTTTCGGACAGGGAGGTAACTATGGCTACACCTTC. It encodes CSVFFGQGGNYGYTF.